The 12 T cell receptor beta chains below come from one sample, sequenced in a study of early T cells in non-severe SARS-CoV-2 infection. TCRdb fed the 5' RACE reads into MiXCR, producing one record per CDR3 protein. The table lists 100,000 to 120,000 distinct CDR3 sequences, around 12% of them singletons. This sample comprised whole blood, obtained at baseline. The receptors were gathered from an adult who was a healthcare worker with PCR-confirmed SARS-CoV-2 infection or an uninfected control (not recorded which).

This clonotype has a handful of counts. The CDR3 is CASSLDVGDLAKNIQYF. The CDR3 DNA reads as TGCGCCAGCAGCTTGGACGTCGGCGATCTAGCCAAAAACATTCAGTACTTC. The chain has TRBV5-1 and TRBJ2-4; D is unclear. This CDR3 contains 17 residues. Deletions cut 0 bases from V and 0 bases from J, with 13 bases between. Germline CDR1 SGHRS, CDR2 YFSETQ.

This clonotype has at least ten counts. The chain employs TRBV20-1 and TRBJ2-1; TRBD2 aligns across 11 bases. Looked up from germline, CDR1 is DFQATT and CDR2 is SNEGSKA (reference sequence). This CDR3 has 15 amino acids. With 0 bases clipped from V and 7 bases from J, the junction kept 5 bases outside the gene matches. The CDR3 loop reads CSARDAVAGGNEQFF. The CDR3 DNA is TGCAGTGCTAGAGATGCGGTAGCGGGGGGGAATGAGCAGTTCTTC.

This clonotype is a singleton in its sample. This sequence joins TRBV20-1 and TRBJ2-1; 8 bases fit TRBD1. Germline-derived CDR1 and CDR2 are DFQATT and SNEGSKA (reference sequence). This CDR3 has 15 amino acids. V lost 3 bases to trimming and J lost 2 bases; unmatched junction nucleotides: 6. The CDR3 nucleotides are TGCAGTGCTAGTCCAGGGGGCCTTACCTACAATGAGCAGTTCTTC. This gives the protein CSASPGGLTYNEQFF.

This chain joins TRBV20-1 and TRBJ1-2; no clear D gene. From germline, CDR1 is DFQATT and CDR2 SNEGSKA (reference sequence). V was cut by 3 bases and J by 8 bases, with 16 bases left in between. The CDR3 has 13 amino acids. The CDR3 DNA reads TGCAGTGCTAGCGGGATTTTGGAAGCGGGCTACACCTTC. Translation gives CSASGILEAGYTF.

This clonotype was observed a handful of times. The chain combines TRBV5-6 with TRBJ1-1; 8 bases fit TRBD1. Germline CDR1 SGHDT, CDR2 YYEEEE. The CDR3 spans 15 residues. The V segment lost 4 bases and the J segment 4 bases; nucleotides outside the gene matches: 9. DNA of the CDR3: TGTGCCAGCAGCCTGATGAAACAGGGGGGCACTGAAGCTTTCTTT. Translating it yields CASSLMKQGGTEAFF.

This clonotype was counted ten times or more. The genes are TRBV29-1 and TRBJ1-2; D ambiguous. From germline, CDR1 is SQVTM and CDR2 ANQGSEA. CDR3 size: 12 residues. Trimming pared 7 bases from V and 8 bases from J, leaving 17 bases between. CDR3 residues: CSGLDTPGGYTF. The CDR3 nucleotides are TGCAGCGGGTTAGACACGCCCGGCGGCTACACCTTC.

The chain has TRBV6-1 and TRBJ2-1, with D perhaps matching TRBD1 (6 bases). Deletions cut 6 bases from V and 5 bases from J, with 20 bases between. Germline V gives CDR1 MNHNS, CDR2 SASEGT. The CDR3 sequence is 16 residues long. This CDR3 is CASRLYRAPPDNEQFF. CDR3 DNA sequence: TGTGCCAGCAGGTTATACAGGGCCCCTCCGGACAATGAGCAGTTCTTC.

V usage is TRBV6-1 and J usage is TRBJ1-4, with 7 nucleotides matching TRBD1. V lost 5 bases and J lost 5; bases outside the gene matches: 8. Germline V gene lookup returns CDR1 MNHNS and CDR2 SASEGT. This CDR3 comprises 15 residues. The DNA for the CDR3 is TGTGCCAGCAGTACTAGGGACAGCTACAATGAAAAACTGTTTTTT. This codes for CASSTRDSYNEKLFF.

This clonotype was seen ten or more times. One junction end does not reproduce the germline sequence, and a read error may be involved. This chain links TRBV7-9 with TRBJ1-4, with 7 nucleotides matching TRBD1. Germline CDR1 reads SEHNR; CDR2 reads FQNEAQ (reference sequence). The CDR3 consists of 14 residues. The CDR3 nucleotides read TGTGCCAGCAGTTTAGGACAGGCTAATGAAAAACTGTTTTTT. Amino acid sequence: CASSLGQANEKLFF.

In this sample, this clonotype turned up a few times. This chain connects TRBV20-1 to TRBJ1-1; D perhaps matches TRBD1 (5 bases). V dropped 6 bases and J dropped 12 bases, with 26 bases sitting between them. The CDR3 has 14 residues. Germline values: CDR1 DFQATT, CDR2 SNEGSKA (reference sequence). As DNA, the CDR3 is TGCAGTGCCTGGGGCGGAGAAGATGTTGGAGAAACTTTCTTT. Translated: CSAWGGEDVGETFF.

This clonotype was detected only a few times. The rearrangement uses TRBV11-2 and TRBJ1-1; tentatively, D is TRBD1 (6 bases). From germline, CDR1 is SGHAT and CDR2 FQNNGV. V dropped 2 bases and J dropped 4 bases, with 14 bases sitting between them. The length of the CDR3 is 15 residues. The CDR3 DNA reads TGTGCCAGCAGCTTACACACAGGGAGTGGCACTGAAGCTTTCTTT. This encodes CASSLHTGSGTEAFF.

This clonotype came up many times. The chain links TRBV5-1 to TRBJ1-1, with D perhaps TRBD1 (5 bases). The CDR3 sequence is 18 residues long. The V gene lost 0 bases and the J gene lost 6 bases, with 24 bases spanning the gap. Germline V gives CDR1 SGHRS, CDR2 YFSETQ. DNA for the CDR3: TGCGCCAGCAGCTTGGTCTGGACTCACGGGGACCTACACGCTGAAGCTTTCTTT. This translates into CASSLVWTHGDLHAEAFF.